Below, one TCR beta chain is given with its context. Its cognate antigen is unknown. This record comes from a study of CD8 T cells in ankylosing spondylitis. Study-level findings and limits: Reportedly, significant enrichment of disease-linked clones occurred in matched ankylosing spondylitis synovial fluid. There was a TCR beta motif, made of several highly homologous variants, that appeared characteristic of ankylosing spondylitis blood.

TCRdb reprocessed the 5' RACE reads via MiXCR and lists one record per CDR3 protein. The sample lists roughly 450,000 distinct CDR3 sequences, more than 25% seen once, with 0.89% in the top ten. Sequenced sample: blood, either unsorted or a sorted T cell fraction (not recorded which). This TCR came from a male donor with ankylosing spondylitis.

The CDR3 loop reads CASSLLWGQYNEQFF. DNA for the CDR3: TGCGCCAGCAGCCTACTCTGGGGACAGTACAATGAGCAGTTCTTC. This chain connects TRBV4-1 to TRBJ2-1; 7 bases agree with TRBD1. In germline, CDR1 is MGHRA, CDR2 YSYEKL. The CDR3 is made up of 15 amino acids. Germline trimming cut 4 bases from V and 4 bases from J; bases unmatched to any gene: 7.